This T cell receptor (beta chain) was documented in a study of shared clonotypes between healthy human individuals. This table comes from immunoSEQ multiplex PCR, and its TCRdb copy is limited to in-frame clones, with some not included. The data hold approximately 460,000 clones, with more than 70% observed a single time. Details on this clone: Its antigen is not known. A far more abundant clone sits one base away, making this likely a read error. The identical CDR3 is also encoded by other nucleotide sequences in the sample.

Study-level results: Clonotype sharing among donors was thought likely to change with sequencing depth.

Donors comprised healthy HIV-negative adults lacking recent acute infections or vaccinations. V was pared by 4 bases and J by 2 bases, with 11 bases between. The CDR3 is 13 amino acids. Germline loops: CDR1 SQVTM, CDR2 ANQGSEA. This clonotype was sampled from a woman aged 40-49 years in good health. Some clones in this sample may be carry-over from other donors' samples. Sequencing was performed on PBMCs. The rearrangement links TRBV29-1 to TRBJ1-1; D unresolved. DNA for the CDR3: TGCAGCGTTGCTACTGGGCGTAACACTGAAGCTTTCTTT. Residues: CSVATGRNTEAFF.